A single sample is the source of the 25 T cell receptor beta chains below, sequenced in a study of OX40 agonist ivuxolimab in advanced cancers. Measured with immunoSEQ multiplex PCR; TCRdb has only the in-frame clones, and not every one. This sample yields 60,000 to 80,000 clones, of which about 85% are seen a single time; 5% to 7% belongs to the top ten. Specimen: CD4+ or CD8+ T cells sorted from blood, collected in a trial of the OX40 agonist ivuxolimab. Receptor source: an adult with an advanced solid tumor such as melanoma, head and neck, liver or kidney cancer.

This clone was counted once. Other DNA sequences of this sample code for an identical CDR3. The chain carries TRBV28 and TRBJ1-1; D perhaps matches TRBD1 (5 bases). Trimming removed 2 bases from V and 1 base from J, with 8 bases in between. CDR1 and CDR2 from the germline V gene are MDHEN and SYDVKM. The CDR3 loop spans 14 amino acids. DNA for the CDR3: TGTGCCAGCAGTTTAGGAAGGGGGAACACTGAAGCTTTCTTT. It yields the protein CASSLGRGNTEAFF.

The V call is TRBV27, the J call TRBJ2-3; D possibly corresponds to TRBD2 (6 bases). The CDR3 covers 17 residues. CDR1 and CDR2 (germline): MNHEY, SMNVEV (reference sequence). V was shortened by 5 bases and J by 3 bases, with 21 bases between the two germline ends. CDR3 loop: CASSPLSRGGRTDTQYF. In DNA, the CDR3 is TGTGCCAGCAGTCCCCTGTCGAGGGGAGGAAGAACAGATACGCAGTATTTT.

CDR3 residues: CASGSGRRGSDIQYF. The CDR3 coding sequence is TGTGCCAGCGGTAGCGGGAGAAGAGGATCGGACATTCAGTACTTC. The chain is built from TRBV2 and TRBJ2-4, with 9 bases that match TRBD2. The CDR3 contains 15 residues. V gave up 8 bases and J gave up 8 bases; unmatched junction bases: 13. CDR1 is SNHLY, CDR2 FYNNEI, per germline. Combining the CDR3 with reference TRBV2 and TRBJ2-4 gives the whole variable domain EPEVTQTPSHQVTQMGQEVILRCVPISNHLYFYWYRQILGQKVEFLVSFYNNEISEKSEIFDDQFSVERPDGSNFTLKIRSTKLEDSAMYFCASGSGRRGSDIQYFGAGTRLSVL.

The chain is built from TRBV27 and TRBJ2-3; no clear D gene. CDR1 and CDR2 (germline): MNHEY, SMNVEV (reference sequence). Between the trimmed V and J ends, which lost 6 bases and 3 bases, there was a span of 10 bases. This CDR3 region has 13 residues. The CDR3 nucleotides read TGTGCCAGCAGCCCCCGCCGAACAGATACGCAGTATTTT. This encodes CASSPRRTDTQYF.

This sequence joins TRBV29-1 and TRBJ2-5, with TRBD2 matching 9 bases. The V and J ends lost 0 bases and 4 bases, in that order; junction bases with no gene match: 0. The CDR3 loop spans 13 amino acids. CDR1 is SQVTM and CDR2 is ANQGSEA in the germline V gene. The CDR3 sequence is CSVEELAGETQYF. The CDR3 nucleotides are TGCAGCGTTGAAGAACTAGCGGGAGAGACCCAGTACTTC.

The CDR3, as DNA: TGTGCCAGCAGTTTTATGGGGCAAGGATCCCCTCTATGGGGCTACACCTTC. Protein: CASSFMGQGSPLWGYTF. V and J are TRBV28 and TRBJ1-2; the D gene is possibly TRBD1 (5 bases). Trimming stripped 3 bases from V and 8 bases from J, with 25 bases between. The CDR3 is 17 amino acids. Germline values: CDR1 MDHEN, CDR2 SYDVKM.

The chain has TRBV4-1 and TRBJ2-1, with 7 bases matching TRBD2. Germline-derived CDR1 and CDR2 are MGHRA and YSYEKL. Trimming at V came to 4 bases and at J to 7 bases, leaving 10 bases not matched to a gene. This CDR3 comprises 15 residues. CDR3 loop: CASSPYGLGTNEQFF. Here the CDR3 DNA reads TGCGCCAGCAGCCCTTACGGACTAGGTACTAATGAGCAGTTCTTC.

The CDR3 reads CASSPEGGSEQYF. The CDR3 DNA reads TGTGCCAGCAGTCCCGAGGGCGGGAGCGAGCAGTACTTC. V and J are TRBV2 and TRBJ2-7; TRBD2 aligns across 7 bases. The CDR3 is 13 amino acids. In germline, CDR1 is SNHLY, CDR2 FYNNEI. With V trimmed by 5 bases and J by 6 bases, 7 bases remained unmatched.

In its sample, this clone was seen once. The chain employs TRBV9 and TRBJ1-3, with 8 bases aligning to TRBD1. The germline V gene encodes CDR1 SGDLS and CDR2 YYNGEE. The CDR3 covers 16 residues. With V trimmed by 3 bases and J by 3 bases, 8 bases remained unmatched. CDR3 region: CASSEGMGQVGNTIYF. The CDR3 nucleotides are TGTGCCAGCAGCGAGGGGATGGGACAGGTTGGAAACACCATATATTTT.

This clone was detected only a few times. In the same sample, other DNA sequences code for this CDR3. The chain joins TRBV15 to TRBJ1-1; 8 positions match TRBD1. The CDR3 sequence is 14 residues long. V shed 4 bases and J 5 bases; nucleotides not matched to a gene: 6. Germline V gives CDR1 LNHNV, CDR2 YYDKDF (reference sequence). The CDR3 DNA follows: TGTGCCACCAGCAAGGACAGGGTCGGTACTGAAGCTTTCTTT. Its translation is CATSKDRVGTEAFF.

The rearrangement joins TRBV5-1 to TRBJ1-5; D ambiguous. The germline V and J ends were trimmed by 0 bases and 0 bases, with 4 bases remaining between them. Per the germline V gene, CDR1 is SGHRS and CDR2 is YFSETQ. This CDR3 has 14 amino acids. DNA for the CDR3: TGCGCCAGCAGCTTGGACAGTAGCAATCAGCCCCAGCATTTT. This encodes CASSLDSSNQPQHF.

The rearrangement joins TRBV4-1 to TRBJ2-3; D gene ambiguous. Germline V gene lookup returns CDR1 MGHRA and CDR2 YSYEKL. There are 15 residues in the CDR3. V was pared by 1 base and J by 0 bases, with 8 bases between. The CDR3 DNA follows: TGCGCCAGCAGCCAAGGTTCTCCTAGCACAGATACGCAGTATTTT. This codes for CASSQGSPSTDTQYF.

This chain links TRBV28 with TRBJ2-5; 7 bases are shared with TRBD1. Germline V CDR1 and CDR2: MDHEN, SYDVKM. The CDR3 is 14 residues long. V shed 3 bases and J 11 bases; nucleotides not matched to a gene: 12. In nucleotides, the CDR3 is TGTGCCAGCAGTTTCGAGCCGGGACAGCAGCCTCAGTACTTC. Translation: CASSFEPGQQPQYF.

This clone was counted a few times. The same CDR3 can be traced to other DNA sequences in this sample. The chain recombines TRBV19 with TRBJ2-2, with 7 bases fitting TRBD1. Germline V gene sequence: CDR1 LNHDA, CDR2 SQIVND (reference sequence). V lost 6 bases to trimming and J lost 2 bases; unmatched junction nucleotides: 6. CDR3 length: 15 residues. This CDR3 reads CASRRQGLNTGELFF. Here the CDR3 DNA reads TGTGCCAGTAGACGACAGGGATTAAACACCGGGGAGCTGTTTTTT.

This chain links TRBV5-1 with TRBJ1-4, with D perhaps matching TRBD1 (5 bases). CDR1 SGHRS and CDR2 YFSETQ come from the germline V gene. The V end lost 4 bases, the J end lost 4 bases, and 14 bases lay between the germline ends. The CDR3 totals 15 residues. The CDR3 sequence: CASSLERGVNEKLFF. CDR3 coding DNA: TGCGCCAGCAGCCTGGAGCGGGGGGTTAATGAAAAACTGTTTTTT.

The chain's CDR3 is CASVTGGTDTQYF. The CDR3 coding sequence is TGTGCCAGCGTTACAGGGGGTACAGATACGCAGTATTTT. V and J are TRBV6-6 and TRBJ2-3; 8 nucleotides align to TRBD1. J lost 3 bases, V lost 8 bases, and 4 bases had no gene match. Looked up from germline, CDR1 is MNHNY and CDR2 is SVGAGI (reference sequence). CDR3 size: 13 residues.

The chain uses TRBV7-8 and TRBJ2-5, with a possible D match to TRBD2 (6 bases). V dropped 2 bases and J dropped 4 bases, with 11 bases sitting between them. The CDR3 covers 14 residues. The germline V gene encodes CDR1 SGHVS and CDR2 FQNEAQ. The CDR3 sequence is CASSLTGLAETQYF. In DNA, the CDR3 is TGTGCCAGCAGCTTAACGGGACTGGCAGAGACCCAGTACTTC.

The chain combines TRBV7-9 with TRBJ2-5, with 12 bases aligning to TRBD2. The J call is uncertain, as TRBJ2-7 better fits the DNA end. CDR3 size: 16 residues. Germline V gene sequence: CDR1 SEHNR, CDR2 FQNEAQ (reference sequence). CDR3 loop: CASSTRTSGTSHEQYF. The CDR3 bases are TGTGCCAGCAGCACCCGGACTAGCGGGACGAGTCACGAGCAGTACTTC.

CDR3: CASSTEGSGNTIYF. The CDR3 DNA reads TGTGCCAGCAGTACGGAGGGCTCTGGAAACACCATATATTTT. The rearrangement joins TRBV9 to TRBJ1-3, with D hard to call. The germline CDR1 and CDR2 sequences are SGDLS and YYNGEE. Trimming removed 5 bases at V and 0 bases at J, with 9 bases between. The CDR3 consists of 14 residues.

About this clone: One junction end does not reproduce the germline sequence, and a read error may be involved. The J gene is TRBJ2-5, the V gene TRBV7-2, with TRBD2 identical over 9 bases. This CDR3 contains 16 residues. Looked up from germline, CDR1 is SGHTA and CDR2 is FQGNSA. The CDR3 DNA reads as TGTGCCAGCAGCCTAGCGGGGCTTCAAGGGGCAGAGACCCAGTACTTC. Its protein is CASSLAGLQGAETQYF.

The V gene is TRBV10-2, the J gene TRBJ1-5, with D hard to call. The CDR3 extends over 16 amino acids. Trimming took off 0 bases at V and 5 bases at J, with 14 bases between the two ends. CDR1 WSHSY and CDR2 SAAADI come from the germline V gene. CDR3 sequence: CASSESYGSSHQPQHF. CDR3 sequence (DNA): TGCGCCAGCAGTGAGTCGTACGGCAGTTCCCATCAGCCCCAGCATTTT.

The chain has TRBV18 and TRBJ2-3; D gene unclear. Trimming took 3 bases from V and 1 from J, leaving 17 bases between them. The germline V gene has CDR1 KGHSH and CDR2 LQKENI. The CDR3 length is 17 residues. CDR3 in DNA: TGTGCCAGCTCACCGCGCCCGGACGGATGGGGCACAGATACGCAGTATTTT. Translating it yields CASSPRPDGWGTDTQYF. Full variable domain (rest looked up from reference TRBV18 and TRBJ2-3): NAGVMQNPRHLVRRRGQEARLRCSPMKGHSHVYWYRQLPEEGLKFMVYLQKENIIDESGMPKERFSAEFPKEGPSILRIQQVVRGDSAAYFCASSPRPDGWGTDTQYFGPGTRLTVL.

V gene TRBV29-1 combines with J gene TRBJ1-1; D gene uncertain. The germline V gene encodes CDR1 SQVTM and CDR2 ANQGSEA. This CDR3 has 11 residues. The ends were cut back, 5 bases at V and 2 bases at J, with 6 bases in the middle. Here the CDR3 reads CSVTINTEAFF. CDR3 coding DNA: TGCAGCGTTACAATAAACACTGAAGCTTTCTTT.

The chain links TRBV7-8 to TRBJ2-7, with TRBD1 as a possible D gene (6 bases). V dropped 0 bases and J dropped 5 bases, with 14 bases sitting between them. The CDR3 covers 15 residues. Germline CDR1 is SGHVS and CDR2 is FQNEAQ. CDR3 protein: CASSLASYRENEQYV. CDR3 sequence (DNA): TGTGCCAGCAGCTTAGCGAGTTACAGGGAAAACGAGCAGTACGTC.

The chain recombines TRBV6-5 with TRBJ1-2; 9 nucleotides agree with TRBD1. The trim removed 9 bases at V and 5 bases at J, leaving 7 bases unmatched. CDR3 size: 13 residues. Germline CDR1 MNHEY, CDR2 SVGAGI. The CDR3 nucleotides are TGTGCCAGGTGGACAGGGGAAGCATATGGCTACACCTTC. This translates into CARWTGEAYGYTF.